A single T cell receptor beta chain is shown here with its context. These data come from a study of control samples from healthy donors and cancer patients. TCRdb's table, derived via immunoSEQ multiplex PCR, lists solely in-frame clones and lacks some. Found here are about 130,000 clones, 75% to 95% of them singletons; the top ten hold 2% to 2.5%. The CDR3 is 13 residues long. The V and J ends lost 7 bases and 3 bases, in that order; junction bases with no gene match: 4. CDR1 is ENHRY, CDR2 SYGVKD, per germline. Sequencing was performed on blood. The sequence derives from a man aged 18 to 35 in good health. This chain connects TRBV10-3 to TRBJ2-5; 8 nucleotides agree with TRBD2. CDR3 region: CAITGRVEETQYF. The CDR3 DNA reads TGTGCCATCACCGGGAGGGTCGAAGAGACCCAGTACTTC.